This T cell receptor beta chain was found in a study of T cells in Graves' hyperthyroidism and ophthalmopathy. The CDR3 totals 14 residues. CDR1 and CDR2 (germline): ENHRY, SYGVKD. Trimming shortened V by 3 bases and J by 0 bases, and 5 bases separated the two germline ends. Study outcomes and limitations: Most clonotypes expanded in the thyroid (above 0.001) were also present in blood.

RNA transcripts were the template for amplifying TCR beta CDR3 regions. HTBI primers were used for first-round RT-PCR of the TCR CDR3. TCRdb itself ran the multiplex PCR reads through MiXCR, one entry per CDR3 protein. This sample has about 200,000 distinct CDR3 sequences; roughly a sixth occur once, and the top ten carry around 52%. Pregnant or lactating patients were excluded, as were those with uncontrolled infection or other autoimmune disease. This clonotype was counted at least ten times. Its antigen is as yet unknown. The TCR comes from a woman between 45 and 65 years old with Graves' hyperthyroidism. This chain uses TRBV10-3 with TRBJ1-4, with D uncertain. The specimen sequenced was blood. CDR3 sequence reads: CAISEQTTNEKLFF. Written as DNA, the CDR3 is TGTGCCATCAGTGAACAAACAACTAATGAAAAACTGTTTTTT.